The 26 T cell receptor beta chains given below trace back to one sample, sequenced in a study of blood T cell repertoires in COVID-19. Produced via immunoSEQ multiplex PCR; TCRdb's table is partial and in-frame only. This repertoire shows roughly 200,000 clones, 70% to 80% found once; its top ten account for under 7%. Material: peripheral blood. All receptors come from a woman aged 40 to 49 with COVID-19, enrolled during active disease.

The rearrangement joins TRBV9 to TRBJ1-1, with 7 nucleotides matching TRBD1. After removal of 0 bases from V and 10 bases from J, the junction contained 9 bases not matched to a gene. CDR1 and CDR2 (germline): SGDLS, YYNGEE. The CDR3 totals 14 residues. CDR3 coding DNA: TGTGCCAGCAGCGTAGGGGTCGGGACAGCCATAGCTTTCTTT. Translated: CASSVGVGTAIAFF.

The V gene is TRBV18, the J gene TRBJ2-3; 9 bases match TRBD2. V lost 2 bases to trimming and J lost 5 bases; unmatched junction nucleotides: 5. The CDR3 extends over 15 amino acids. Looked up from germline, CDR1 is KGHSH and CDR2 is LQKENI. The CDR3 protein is CASSPAGGNKDTQYF. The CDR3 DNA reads TGTGCCAGCTCACCAGCGGGGGGGAATAAAGATACGCAGTATTTT.

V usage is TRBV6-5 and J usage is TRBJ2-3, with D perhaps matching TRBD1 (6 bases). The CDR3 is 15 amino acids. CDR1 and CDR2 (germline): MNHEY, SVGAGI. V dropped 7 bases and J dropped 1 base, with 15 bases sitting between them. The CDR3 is CASTRTAVRTDTQYF. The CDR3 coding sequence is TGTGCCAGCACCCGGACAGCGGTCCGCACAGATACGCAGTATTTT.

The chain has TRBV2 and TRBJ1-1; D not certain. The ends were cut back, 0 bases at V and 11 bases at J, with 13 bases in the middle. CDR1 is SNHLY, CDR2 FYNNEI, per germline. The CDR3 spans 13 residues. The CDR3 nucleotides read TGTGCCAGCAGTGAAGCCGGGATTTTTCGGGCTTTCTTT. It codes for CASSEAGIFRAFF. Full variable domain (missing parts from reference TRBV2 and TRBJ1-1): EPEVTQTPSHQVTQMGQEVILRCVPISNHLYFYWYRQILGQKVEFLVSFYNNEISEKSEIFDDQFSVERPDGSNFTLKIRSTKLEDSAMYFCASSEAGIFRAFFGQGTRLTVV.

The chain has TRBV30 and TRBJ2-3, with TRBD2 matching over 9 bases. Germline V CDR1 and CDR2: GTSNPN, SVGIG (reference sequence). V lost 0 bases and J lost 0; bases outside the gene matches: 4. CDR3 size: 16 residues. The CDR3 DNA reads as TGTGCCTGGAGTGTCAAAGCGGGAGGTAGCACAGATACGCAGTATTTT. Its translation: CAWSVKAGGSTDTQYF.

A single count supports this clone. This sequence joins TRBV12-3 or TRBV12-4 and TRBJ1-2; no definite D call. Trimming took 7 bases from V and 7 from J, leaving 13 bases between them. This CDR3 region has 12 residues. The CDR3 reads CASTREVGGYTF. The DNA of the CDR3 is TGTGCCAGCACTCGCGAGGTGGGTGGCTACACCTTC.

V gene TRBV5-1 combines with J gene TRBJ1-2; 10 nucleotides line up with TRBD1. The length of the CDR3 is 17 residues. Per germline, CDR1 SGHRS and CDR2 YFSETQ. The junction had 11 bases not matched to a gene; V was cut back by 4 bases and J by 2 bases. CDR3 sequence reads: CASSPTAGTGVNYGYTF. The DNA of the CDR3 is TGCGCCAGCAGCCCTACCGCCGGGACAGGGGTCAACTATGGCTACACCTTC.

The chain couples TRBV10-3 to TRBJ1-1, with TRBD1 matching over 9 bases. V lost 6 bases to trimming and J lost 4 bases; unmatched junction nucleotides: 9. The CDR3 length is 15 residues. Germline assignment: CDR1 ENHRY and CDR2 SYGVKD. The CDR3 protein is CAIRGQGIGVTEAFF. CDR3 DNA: TGTGCCATCAGGGGACAGGGCATCGGGGTCACTGAAGCTTTCTTT.

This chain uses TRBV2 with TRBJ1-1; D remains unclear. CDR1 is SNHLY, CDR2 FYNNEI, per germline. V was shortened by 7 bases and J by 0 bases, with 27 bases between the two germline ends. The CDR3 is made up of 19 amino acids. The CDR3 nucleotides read TGTGCCAGCAATTTAAGTCGCACACGCAGGCTTTCAATGAACACTGAAGCTTTCTTT. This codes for CASNLSRTRRLSMNTEAFF.

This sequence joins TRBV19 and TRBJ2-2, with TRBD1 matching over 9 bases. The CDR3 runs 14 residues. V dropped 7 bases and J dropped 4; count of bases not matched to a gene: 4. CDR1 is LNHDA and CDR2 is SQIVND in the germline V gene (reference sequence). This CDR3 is CASTGQGSTGELFF. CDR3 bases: TGTGCCAGTACCGGACAGGGGTCCACCGGGGAGCTGTTTTTT.

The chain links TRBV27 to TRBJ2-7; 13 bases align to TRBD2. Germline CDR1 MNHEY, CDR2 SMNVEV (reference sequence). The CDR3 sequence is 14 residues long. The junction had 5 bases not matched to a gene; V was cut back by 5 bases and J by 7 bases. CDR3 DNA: TGTGCCAGCAGTACTAGCGGGGGGGTCCTGGAGCAGTACTTC. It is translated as CASSTSGGVLEQYF.

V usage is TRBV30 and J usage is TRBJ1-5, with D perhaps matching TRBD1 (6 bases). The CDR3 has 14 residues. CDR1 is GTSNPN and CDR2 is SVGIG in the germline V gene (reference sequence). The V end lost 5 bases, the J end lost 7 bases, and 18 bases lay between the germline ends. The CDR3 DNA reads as TGTGCCTGGGGGGAGCAGGGGACCGGGCAGCCCCAGCATTTT. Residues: CAWGEQGTGQPQHF.

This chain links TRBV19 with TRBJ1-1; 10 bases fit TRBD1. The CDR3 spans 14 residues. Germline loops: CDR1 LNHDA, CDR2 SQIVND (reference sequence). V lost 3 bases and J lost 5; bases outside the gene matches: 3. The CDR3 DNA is TGTGCCAGTAGTATGGGACAGGGGTGGACTGAAGCTTTCTTT. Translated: CASSMGQGWTEAFF.

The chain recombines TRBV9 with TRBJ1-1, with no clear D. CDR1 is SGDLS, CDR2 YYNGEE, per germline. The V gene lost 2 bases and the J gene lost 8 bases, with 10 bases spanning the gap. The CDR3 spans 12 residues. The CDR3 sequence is CASSVFGGEAFF. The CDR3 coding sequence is TGTGCCAGCAGCGTCTTTGGCGGGGAAGCTTTCTTT.

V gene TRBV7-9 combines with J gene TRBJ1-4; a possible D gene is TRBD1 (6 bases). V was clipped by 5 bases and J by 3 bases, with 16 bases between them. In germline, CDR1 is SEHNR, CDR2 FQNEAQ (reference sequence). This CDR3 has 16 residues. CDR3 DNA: TGTGCCAGCAGCGTTGGACAGACCTACGCTAATGAAAAACTGTTTTTT. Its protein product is CASSVGQTYANEKLFF. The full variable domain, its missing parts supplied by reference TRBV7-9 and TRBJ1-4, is DTGVSQNPRHKITKRGQNVTFRCDPISEHNRLYWYRQTLGQGPEFLTYFQNEAQLEKSRLLSDRFSAERPKGSFSTLEIQRTEQGDSAMYLCASSVGQTYANEKLFFGSGTQLSVL.

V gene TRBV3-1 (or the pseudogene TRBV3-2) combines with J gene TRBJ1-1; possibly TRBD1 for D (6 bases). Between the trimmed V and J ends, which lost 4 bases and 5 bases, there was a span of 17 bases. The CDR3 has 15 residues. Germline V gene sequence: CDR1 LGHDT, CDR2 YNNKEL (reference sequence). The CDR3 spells CASSPSGGRGTEAFF. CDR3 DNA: TGTGCCAGCAGCCCCTCGGGGGGGCGAGGTACTGAAGCTTTCTTT.

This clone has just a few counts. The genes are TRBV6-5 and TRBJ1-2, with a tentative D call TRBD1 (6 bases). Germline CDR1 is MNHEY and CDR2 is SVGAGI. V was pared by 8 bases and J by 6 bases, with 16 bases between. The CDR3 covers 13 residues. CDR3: CASAFGGADGYTF. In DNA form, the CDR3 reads TGTGCCAGCGCTTTTGGGGGGGCGGATGGCTACACCTTC.

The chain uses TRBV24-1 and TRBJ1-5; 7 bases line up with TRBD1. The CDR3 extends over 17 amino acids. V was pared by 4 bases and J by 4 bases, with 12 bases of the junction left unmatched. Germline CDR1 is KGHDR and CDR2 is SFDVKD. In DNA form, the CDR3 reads TGTGCCACCAGTGACCCTACTACCGGGACAGCTAATCAGCCCCAGCATTTT. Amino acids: CATSDPTTGTANQPQHF.

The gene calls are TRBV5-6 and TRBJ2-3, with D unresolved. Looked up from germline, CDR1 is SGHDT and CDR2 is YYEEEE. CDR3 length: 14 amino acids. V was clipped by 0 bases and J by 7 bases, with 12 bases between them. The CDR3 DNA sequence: TGTGCCAGCAGCTTGGACCCGGTCGTGAATACGCAGTATTTT. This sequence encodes CASSLDPVVNTQYF.

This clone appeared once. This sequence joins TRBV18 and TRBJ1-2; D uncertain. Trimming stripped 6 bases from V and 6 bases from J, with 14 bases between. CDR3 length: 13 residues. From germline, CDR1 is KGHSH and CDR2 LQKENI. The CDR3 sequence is CASSRDTRNGYTF. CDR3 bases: TGTGCCAGCTCTAGAGACACAAGAAATGGCTACACCTTC.

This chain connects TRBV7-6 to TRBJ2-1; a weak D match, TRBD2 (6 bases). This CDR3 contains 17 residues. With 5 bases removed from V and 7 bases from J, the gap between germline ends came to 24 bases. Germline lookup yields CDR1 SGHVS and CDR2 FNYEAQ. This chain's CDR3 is CASSPPGPGGVLNEQFF. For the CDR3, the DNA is TGTGCCAGCAGCCCCCCGGGGCCCGGAGGGGTTTTGAATGAGCAGTTCTTC. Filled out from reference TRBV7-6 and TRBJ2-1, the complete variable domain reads GAGVSQSPRYKVTKRGQDVALRCDPISGHVSLYWYRQALGQGPEFLTYFNYEAQQDKSGLPNDRFSAERPEGSISTLTIQRTEQRDSAMYRCASSPPGPGGVLNEQFFGPGTRLTVL.

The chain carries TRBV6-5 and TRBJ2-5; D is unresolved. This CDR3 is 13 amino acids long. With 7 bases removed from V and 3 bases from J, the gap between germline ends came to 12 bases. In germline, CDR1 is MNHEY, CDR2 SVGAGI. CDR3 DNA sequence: TGTGCCAGCACCGTCTTTGCTAAAGAGACCCAGTACTTC. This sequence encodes CASTVFAKETQYF.

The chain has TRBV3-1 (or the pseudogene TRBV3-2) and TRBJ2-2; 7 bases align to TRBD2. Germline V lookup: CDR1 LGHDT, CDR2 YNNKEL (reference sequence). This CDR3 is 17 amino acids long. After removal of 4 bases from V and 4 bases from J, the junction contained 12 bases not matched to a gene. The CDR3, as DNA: TGTGCCAGCAGCCCGCTGTGGGAGGGCCCGGGCACCGGGGAGCTGTTTTTT. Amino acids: CASSPLWEGPGTGELFF.

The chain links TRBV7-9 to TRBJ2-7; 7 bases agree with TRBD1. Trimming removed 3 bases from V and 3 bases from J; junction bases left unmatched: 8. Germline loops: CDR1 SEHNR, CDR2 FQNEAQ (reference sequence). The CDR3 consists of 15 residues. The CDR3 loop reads CASSFQPGQFYEQYF. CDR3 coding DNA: TGTGCCAGCAGCTTTCAACCGGGACAGTTCTACGAGCAGTACTTC.

CDR3 DNA: TGTGCCAGCAGCGTATTAGGGGCGGACTATGGCTACACCTTC. Its protein product is CASSVLGADYGYTF. V and J are TRBV9 and TRBJ1-2; D is perhaps TRBD1 (5 bases). Germline loops: CDR1 SGDLS, CDR2 YYNGEE. With 1 base removed from V and 3 bases from J, the gap between germline ends came to 10 bases. The CDR3 has 14 amino acids.

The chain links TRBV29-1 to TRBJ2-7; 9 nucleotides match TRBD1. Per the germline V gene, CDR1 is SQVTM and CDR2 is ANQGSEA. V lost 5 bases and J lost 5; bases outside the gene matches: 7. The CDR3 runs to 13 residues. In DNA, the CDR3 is TGCAGCGTTACCGGGACAGGGTTGGACGAGCAGTACTTC. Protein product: CSVTGTGLDEQYF.